A single sample is the source of the 25 T cell receptor beta chains below, sequenced in a study of a mutant IDH1 vaccine in newly diagnosed glioma. Here immunoSEQ multiplex PCR was the method, and the copy in TCRdb shows in-frame clones only, minus some. The table shows roughly 34,000 clones, with over 75% occurring only once. These TCRs are of unknown antigen specificity. Time point reported: week 47, end of study. In every dose of vaccine, 300 ug of mutant IDH1 20-mer peptide was given alongside topical imiquimod. Sequenced material: PBMCs, taken from a glioma patient whose treatment included an IDH1 peptide vaccine. These receptors were obtained from a woman aged 35 to 49 with glioma.

V usage is TRBV4-1 and J usage is TRBJ2-4; 8 bases are a match to TRBD2. Germline trimming cut 3 bases from V and 9 bases from J; bases unmatched to any gene: 13. Germline CDR1 reads MGHRA; CDR2 reads YSYEKL. The CDR3 is 16 residues long. As DNA, the CDR3 is TGCGCCAGCAGCCAGCGGGGGGTCGATAGGGTAGGCATTCAGTACTTC. Translated: CASSQRGVDRVGIQYF.

The V call is TRBV5-1, the J call TRBJ1-1; 7 bases fit TRBD1. The CDR3 spans 14 residues. Germline V gene data show CDR1 as SGHRS and CDR2 as YFSETQ. Unmatched junction bases numbered 8, after V lost 5 bases and J lost 4 bases. CDR3 in DNA: TGCGCCAGCAGTCCCACAGGGGTCGGCACTGAAGCTTTCTTT. Amino acids: CASSPTGVGTEAFF. Filled out from reference TRBV5-1 and TRBJ1-1, the complete variable domain reads KAGVTQTPRYLIKTRGQQVTLSCSPISGHRSVSWYQQTPGQGLQFLFEYFSETQRNKGNFPGRFSGRQFSNSRSEMNVSTLELGDSALYLCASSPTGVGTEAFFGQGTRLTVV.

This clone was recorded once. Written as DNA, the CDR3 is TGTGCCAGAGGGGAAAGGTCAAACTATGGCTACACCTTC. This codes for CARGERSNYGYTF. This chain links TRBV7-2 with TRBJ1-2, with D possibly matching TRBD1 (5 bases). This CDR3 region has 13 residues. V lost 9 bases to trimming and J lost 2 bases, with 13 bases between them. Germline assignment: CDR1 SGHTA and CDR2 FQGNSA.

This chain connects TRBV7-8 to TRBJ2-3; 8 bases are a match to TRBD2. Germline CDR1 SGHVS, CDR2 FQNEAQ. This CDR3 contains 16 residues. The V and J ends lost 1 base and 0 bases, in that order; junction bases with no gene match: 3. The CDR3 loop reads CASSLDGLASTDTQYF. In DNA, the CDR3 is TGTGCCAGCAGCTTAGACGGACTAGCTAGCACAGATACGCAGTATTTT.

V is TRBV4-1 and J is TRBJ2-7; 11 bases match TRBD2. CDR1 is MGHRA and CDR2 is YSYEKL in the germline V gene. The CDR3 length is 16 residues. Trimming removed 0 bases from V and 2 bases from J; junction bases left unmatched: 3. CDR3 in amino acids: CASSQEVAGGPYEQYF. CDR3 DNA sequence: TGCGCCAGCAGCCAAGAAGTAGCGGGGGGGCCCTACGAGCAGTACTTC.

This chain connects TRBV6-5 to TRBJ1-1; 7 bases fit TRBD1. CDR3 length: 15 amino acids. Trimming at V came to 6 bases and at J to 2 bases, leaving 9 bases not matched to a gene. Germline-derived CDR1 and CDR2 are MNHEY and SVGAGI. The CDR3 sequence is CASRRSRQGNTEAFF. In DNA form, the CDR3 reads TGTGCCAGCAGGCGCTCCCGACAGGGAAACACTGAAGCTTTCTTT.

The V call is TRBV6-1, the J call TRBJ2-1; 15 bases match TRBD2. The germline V gene encodes CDR1 MNHNS and CDR2 SASEGT. The V segment lost 3 bases and the J segment 8 bases; nucleotides outside the gene matches: 8. CDR3 length: 17 residues. The CDR3 nucleotides are TGTGCCAGCAGTGATCCGGGACTAGCGGGAGGAAGAGATGAGCAGTTCTTC. Its translation is CASSDPGLAGGRDEQFF.

Within the sample, this clone is medium-sized. This rearrangement joins TRBV7-8 to TRBJ2-7; TRBD2 aligns across 7 bases. From germline, CDR1 is SGHVS and CDR2 FQNEAQ. The CDR3 is made up of 12 amino acids. Trimming took 5 bases from V and 6 from J; bases not matched to a gene: 4. The CDR3 spells CASSRLAGEQYF. DNA for the CDR3: TGTGCCAGCAGCCGACTAGCTGGCGAGCAGTACTTC.

Here the CDR3 reads CASSVRKRRGNYGYTF. In DNA form, the CDR3 reads TGTGCCAGCAGCGTACGCAAGCGACGGGGGAACTATGGCTACACCTTC. The chain is built from TRBV9 and TRBJ1-2, with D perhaps matching TRBD1 (5 bases). Trimming removed 1 base at V and 2 bases at J, with 15 bases between. The length of the CDR3 is 16 residues. Per the germline V gene, CDR1 is SGDLS and CDR2 is YYNGEE.

The chain recombines TRBV7-9 with TRBJ1-5; 8 nucleotides agree with TRBD1. The germline CDR1 and CDR2 sequences are SEHNR and FQNEAQ (reference sequence). The CDR3 sequence is 15 residues long. V was pared by 5 bases and J by 6 bases, with 9 bases of the junction left unmatched. The CDR3 nucleotides are TGTGCCAGCAGCCACTCGCAGGGGGCAAGTCAGCCCCAGCATTTT. Amino acids: CASSHSQGASQPQHF.

The rearrangement joins TRBV25-1 to TRBJ2-1, with 9 bases fitting TRBD1. CDR3 length equals 15 residues. V was clipped by 5 bases and J by 6 bases; unmatched bases: 8. Germline CDR1 MGHDK, CDR2 SYGVNS. The CDR3 coding sequence is TGTGCCAGCAGTTCCATCCGGGACAGGGTCAATGAGCAGTTCTTC. It specifies CASSSIRDRVNEQFF.

Regarding this clone: This sample includes further DNA sequences coding for the same CDR3. The chain is built from TRBV29-1 and TRBJ2-7, with no clear D. The ends were cut back, 4 bases at V and 3 bases at J, with 4 bases in the middle. The CDR3 consists of 10 residues. CDR1 SQVTM and CDR2 ANQGSEA come from the germline V gene. CDR3 sequence reads: CSVADYEQYF. CDR3 coding DNA: TGCAGCGTTGCTGACTACGAGCAGTACTTC.

Only one count was recorded for this clone. The rearrangement links TRBV11-2 to TRBJ1-4; D gene unclear. Between the trimmed V and J ends, which lost 2 bases and 0 bases, there was a span of 7 bases. The CDR3 has 15 amino acids. CDR1 and CDR2 from the germline V gene are SGHAT and FQNNGV. The CDR3 region is CASSLSITTNEKLFF. The CDR3 region has the DNA TGTGCCAGCAGCTTATCAATAACAACTAATGAAAAACTGTTTTTT.

This chain connects TRBV9 to TRBJ1-2, with D possibly matching TRBD1 (6 bases). V was pared by 7 bases and J by 4 bases, with 11 bases between. Per the germline V gene, CDR1 is SGDLS and CDR2 is YYNGEE. The CDR3 totals 12 residues. In DNA form, the CDR3 reads TGTGCCAGCGAGGGGGAGCTCTATGGCTACACCTTC. This codes for CASEGELYGYTF.

This clone was seen only a few times. The V gene is TRBV19, the J gene TRBJ1-2, with TRBD1 matching over 9 bases. After removal of 7 bases from V and 0 bases from J, the junction contained 3 bases not matched to a gene. The CDR3 totals 14 residues. Per germline, CDR1 LNHDA and CDR2 SQIVND (reference sequence). The chain's CDR3 is CASTRDRANYGYTF. The CDR3 nucleotides read TGTGCCAGTACCAGGGACAGGGCTAACTATGGCTACACCTTC.

The chain carries TRBV7-9 and TRBJ2-5; possibly TRBD2 for D (7 bases). Germline V gives CDR1 SEHNR, CDR2 FQNEAQ (reference sequence). With 1 base removed from V and 1 base from J, the gap between germline ends came to 10 bases. This CDR3 is built from 15 residues. CDR3 protein: CASSLVGGRQETQYF. The CDR3 bases are TGTGCCAGCAGCTTAGTCGGGGGGCGCCAAGAGACCCAGTACTTC.

The V call is TRBV7-6, the J call TRBJ2-7, with D tentatively TRBD1 (6 bases). V was cut by 2 bases and J by 2 bases, with 10 bases left in between. The CDR3 is 14 amino acids. Germline V CDR1 and CDR2: SGHVS, FNYEAQ. DNA for the CDR3: TGTGCCAGCAGCTTAAGGGGGTCAACCTACGAGCAGTACTTC. This codes for CASSLRGSTYEQYF.

CDR3 in amino acids: CASRSPGGYGYTF. The CDR3 nucleotides are TGTGCCAGTAGATCGCCCGGAGGCTATGGCTACACCTTC. The chain has TRBV19 and TRBJ1-2; D remains ambiguous. Trimming pared 6 bases from V and 4 bases from J, leaving 12 bases between. The CDR3 has 13 residues. Germline V gives CDR1 LNHDA, CDR2 SQIVND (reference sequence).

The J gene is TRBJ2-7, the V gene TRBV7-9; unclear D gene. V lost 1 base to trimming and J lost 6 bases, with 10 bases between them. The CDR3 is made up of 13 amino acids. CDR1 and CDR2 from the germline V gene are SEHNR and FQNEAQ (reference sequence). The CDR3 sequence is CASSLEFPSEQYF. As DNA, the CDR3 is TGTGCCAGCAGCTTAGAGTTCCCCTCCGAGCAGTACTTC.

The chain couples TRBV12-5 to TRBJ1-5, with D perhaps matching TRBD1 (5 bases). This CDR3 comprises 17 residues. Germline CDR1 reads LGHNT; CDR2 reads FRNRAP. V lost 0 bases to trimming and J lost 2 bases, with 14 bases between them. In DNA form, the CDR3 reads TGTGCTAGTGGTTTGGTTAGCAGGGAGGGCCGCAATCAGCCCCAGCATTTT. It yields the protein CASGLVSREGRNQPQHF.

V usage is TRBV6-5 and J usage is TRBJ1-1; TRBD1 agrees at 8 bases. The CDR3 runs 14 residues. In germline, CDR1 is MNHEY, CDR2 SVGAGI. V lost 6 bases to trimming and J lost 5 bases; unmatched junction nucleotides: 8. The CDR3 loop is CASRWNRGGTEAFF. CDR3 nucleotide sequence: TGTGCCAGCAGGTGGAACAGGGGGGGAACTGAAGCTTTCTTT.

Only a few counts were recorded for this clone. The chain links TRBV2 to TRBJ2-2; a weak D match, TRBD2 (6 bases). The CDR3 is 14 amino acids. Germline assignment: CDR1 SNHLY and CDR2 FYNNEI. The V and J ends lost 8 bases and 5 bases respectively, with 15 bases between them. The chain's CDR3 is CASLDWGTTGELFF. The CDR3 nucleotides read TGTGCCAGCCTAGACTGGGGGACTACCGGGGAGCTGTTTTTT.

This clone was seen only once. The genes are TRBV5-5 and TRBJ2-1, with 9 bases that match TRBD2. This CDR3 is 15 amino acids long. V lost 0 bases, J lost 5 bases, and 3 bases stayed unmatched. Germline assignment: CDR1 SGHKS and CDR2 YYEKEE (reference sequence). CDR3 bases: TGTGCCAGCAGCTTGGTTGCGGGGGGGGACAATGAGCAGTTCTTC. Translation: CASSLVAGGDNEQFF.

The chain joins TRBV4-3 to TRBJ1-1; TRBD1 might be the D (5 bases). Germline CDR1 is LGHNA and CDR2 is YSLEER. With 1 base removed from V and 7 bases from J, the gap between germline ends came to 10 bases. This CDR3 is built from 13 residues. The CDR3 DNA follows: TGCGCCAGCAGCCAAGTCAGGGAAGTTGAAGCTTTCTTT. This sequence encodes CASSQVREVEAFF.

V and J are TRBV14 and TRBJ1-4, with a possible D match to TRBD1 (6 bases). With 3 bases removed from V and 5 bases from J, the gap between germline ends came to 10 bases. The CDR3 loop spans 14 amino acids. Germline V gene sequence: CDR1 SGHDN, CDR2 FVKESK. The CDR3 protein is CASSHLGGNEKLFF. CDR3 bases: TGTGCCAGCAGCCACTTAGGGGGAAATGAAAAACTGTTTTTT.